A single TCR beta chain is shown here with its context. The target antigen is unknown. This sample was included in a study of T cells in Graves' hyperthyroidism and ophthalmopathy. Study results and caveats: Ophthalmopathy was told apart from stable hyperthyroidism by a 13 V-J model.

What was amplified from RNA transcripts were TCR beta CDR3 regions. Researchers ran a first-round RT-PCR on the TCR CDR3 using the HTBI primer set. In TCRdb, the multiplex PCR reads were re-called with MiXCR into one record per CDR3 protein. The sample shows 490,000 or so distinct CDR3 sequences, over 45% of them seen only once. The V gene's germline CDR1 is SEHNR and CDR2 FQNEAQ (reference sequence). V gave up 4 bases and J gave up 14 bases; unmatched junction bases: 6. The CDR3 extends over 12 amino acids. Exclusions: uncontrolled infection, other autoimmune disease, pregnancy, lactation. J is TRBJ1-4 and V is TRBV7-9; 8 bases are shared with TRBD1. The sequenced material came from peripheral blood or thyroid tissue (not recorded which). The TCR originated in an adult woman with Graves' disease, either hyperthyroidism or ophthalmopathy (not recorded which). CDR3: CASSSGQGSLFF. The CDR3 DNA reads as TGTGCCAGCAGCTCAGGACAGGGCAGTCTGTTTTTT.